Listed below are T cell receptor beta chains from one sample, sequenced in a study of metastatic and nonmetastatic thyroid tumors. TCRdb re-called clones via MiXCR from the PCR reads. The sample consists of 45,000 to 55,000 clones, 20% to 25% of them appearing once. Sequenced material: blood. The receptor source for this set is a male donor with papillary thyroid cancer or a benign thyroid nodule (not recorded which). Some clones in this sample may be carry-over from other donors' samples. The CDR3 runs from the conserved cysteine through the conserved F or W. D genes are given only for firm matches. Not all rows give a size; the values are once, few, many and, for expanded clones, a class.

clone_size	d_call	cdr3_length	v_call	j_call	cdr3_nt	cdr3_aa
many	.	13	TRBV5-5	TRBJ1-5	TGTGCCAGCAGCTGGAAGGGCGATCAGCCCCAGCATTTT	CASSWKGDQPQHF
medium-sized	.	11	TRBV30	TRBJ1-4	TGTGCCTGGGAGCGTAATGAAAAACTGTTTTTT	CAWERNEKLFF
many	TRBD2	19	TRBV18	TRBJ2-1	TGTGCCAGCTCACCCCGACAGGCCTATACCGGGACTAGCAAAAATGAGCAGTTCTTC	CASSPRQAYTGTSKNEQFF
.	.	13	TRBV6-1	TRBJ1-2	TGTGCCAGCAGTGAACAGGGGATAGGTGGCTACACCTTC	CASSEQGIGGYTF
many	.	12	TRBV11-2	TRBJ2-7	TGTGCCAGCAGTGGGGTCGTCAACGAGCAGTACTTC	CASSGVVNEQYF
many	TRBD2	16	TRBV5-6	TRBJ2-1	TGTGCCAGCTTCTTAGCGGGAGCGAGCTCCTACAATGAGCAGTTCTTC	CASFLAGASSYNEQFF
many	.	13	TRBV13	TRBJ2-7	TGTGCCAGCAGCTTAGGGATCTCCTACGAGCAGTACTTC	CASSLGISYEQYF
many	TRBD2	16	TRBV7-2	TRBJ2-2	TGTGCCAGCAGCTTCGGAGGGAGGGCCAACACCGGGGAGCTGTTTTTT	CASSFGGRANTGELFF
many	TRBD1	17	TRBV3-1	TRBJ2-1	TGTGCCAGCAGCCAAGAGGACAGGGGGCGCTTGGGTGATGAGCAGTTCTTC	CASSQEDRGRLGDEQFF
many	TRBD1	15	TRBV30	TRBJ2-3	TGTGCCTGGAGTCTGGGACAGAGCCGACCAGATACGCAGTATTTT	CAWSLGQSRPDTQYF
many	TRBD2	13	TRBV7-2	TRBJ2-1	TGTGCCAGCAGCTTGGCGCGGGAGGGTGAGCAGTTCTTC	CASSLAREGEQFF
many	.	16	TRBV20-1	TRBJ1-5	TGCAGTGCTAGAGACCGAGACAGGATTCCCAATCAGCCCCAGCATTTT	CSARDRDRIPNQPQHF
.	TRBD2	16	TRBV2	TRBJ2-3	TGTGCCAGCAGTCGGGTGACTAGCGGCATCACAGATACGCAGTATTTT	CASSRVTSGITDTQYF
few	.	14	TRBV12-3/TRBV12-4	TRBJ2-3	TGTGCCAGCAGTTTAGCGGGAAGCACAGATACGCAGTATTTT	CASSLAGSTDTQYF
.	.	12	TRBV19	TRBJ1-2	TGTTCCAGTAGCCCGGGCCTAGGGGGCTACACCTTC	CSSSPGLGGYTF
few	.	14	TRBV6-6	TRBJ2-7	TGTGCCAGCAGTTACTCCCGGTGCGCCTACGAGCAGTACTTC	CASSYSRCAYEQYF
.	TRBD2	17	TRBV11-2	TRBJ2-2	TGTGCCAGCAGCCGAGGCGGACTAGCGGGAGGTTCCGGGGAGCTGTTTTTT	CASSRGGLAGGSGELFF
medium-sized	.	13	TRBV6-5	TRBJ2-7	TGTGCCAGCAGTTACTCGATAAAGCACGAGCAGTACTTC	CASSYSIKHEQYF
few	TRBD1	13	TRBV20-1	TRBJ2-7	TGCAGTGCTAGCCGGACAGGATCCTACGAGCAGTACTTC	CSASRTGSYEQYF
.	TRBD1	17	TRBV5-1	TRBJ2-7	TGCGCCAGCAGCTTTAGCTGGACAGGGGGCATCGTGGGCGAGCAGTACTTC	CASSFSWTGGIVGEQYF
many	TRBD1	14	TRBV5-1	TRBJ2-1	TGCGCCAGCAGCCCGGGACAGTCTTACAATGAGCAGTTCTTC	CASSPGQSYNEQFF
.	.	13	TRBV6-2/TRBV6-3	TRBJ2-1	TGTGCCAGCAGCATACAGGAGTACAATGAGCAGTTCTTC	CASSIQEYNEQFF
many	TRBD1	14	TRBV11-1	TRBJ2-7	TGTGCCAGCAGCGTTCGACAGGGAACCTACGAGCAGTACTTC	CASSVRQGTYEQYF
many	.	14	TRBV2	TRBJ2-5	TGTGCCAGCAGTGAAGCGGTCGGGTCAGAGACCCAGTACTTC	CASSEAVGSETQYF
many	TRBD2	15	TRBV7-8	TRBJ2-2	TGTGCCAGCAGCGATTGGACTAGCGACGACGGGGAGCTGTTTTTT	CASSDWTSDDGELFF
.	.	15	TRBV7-2	TRBJ1-4	TGTGCCAGCAGCGCCATAGGGCAGGGCCATGAAAAACTGTTTTTT	CASSAIGQGHEKLFF